Presented here are 2 T cell receptor beta chains from one specimen sequenced in a study of blood T cell repertoires in COVID-19. Here immunoSEQ multiplex PCR was the method, and the copy in TCRdb shows in-frame clones only, minus some. The sample records 270,000 or so clones, 86% being singletons. Input material: PBMCs or T cells enriched from blood (not recorded which). These receptors all come from a woman under 30 who had recovered from COVID-19.

The V call is TRBV4-3, the J call TRBJ1-1; TRBD1 matches at 12 bases. V lost 1 base and J lost 5; bases outside the gene matches: 17. Germline CDR1 reads LGHNA; CDR2 reads YSLEER. CDR3 length: 20 amino acids. CDR3 sequence: CASSQGVIMGQGAWGTEAFF. The CDR3 DNA reads as TGCGCCAGCAGCCAAGGAGTCATTATGGGACAGGGGGCTTGGGGGACTGAAGCTTTCTTT.

This clone was counted once. The chain uses TRBV4-3 and TRBJ2-4; D is uncertain. Between the trimmed V and J ends, which lost 0 bases and 0 bases, there was a span of 9 bases. The length of the CDR3 is 16 residues. Germline V gene lookup returns CDR1 LGHNA and CDR2 YSLEER. The CDR3 DNA reads TGCGCCAGCAGCCAAGACCGACAACCAGCCAAAAACATTCAGTACTTC. It codes for CASSQDRQPAKNIQYF.